The T cell receptor (beta chain) under discussion was sequenced for a study of post-analysis software for immune sequencing data. Overall study context: Several disease courses (relapsing-remitting, secondary progressive and progressive-relapsing) of multiple sclerosis were included. Study-wide points: TRBV5-6, TRBV5-1 and TRBV20-1 belonged to a set of about five TRBV segments that were more frequent in patients than controls.

cDNA libraries of TCR beta carried unique molecular identifiers. Each sample of roughly 1 to 11 million input T cells yielded 500,000 or so cDNA molecules, so each molecule approximated one T cell. MiXCR, applied by TCRdb to the PCR reads, yields one record per CDR3 protein. The data hold approximately 770,000 distinct CDR3 sequences, with around 42% observed a single time. This clonotype was counted between two and nine times. Antigen: not known. The CDR3 covers 15 residues. Germline assignment: CDR1 LGHNA and CDR2 YSLEER. The junction had 5 bases not matched to a gene; V was cut back by 0 bases and J by 4 bases.

The specimen sequenced was blood. The sequence was collected from a girl aged 10 to 17 with multiple sclerosis. This chain connects TRBV4-3 to TRBJ2-5; 7 nucleotides align to TRBD1. Written as DNA, the CDR3 is TGCGCCAGCAGCCAAGATTGGACAGGAGGAGAGACCCAGTACTTC. Translated: CASSQDWTGGETQYF.